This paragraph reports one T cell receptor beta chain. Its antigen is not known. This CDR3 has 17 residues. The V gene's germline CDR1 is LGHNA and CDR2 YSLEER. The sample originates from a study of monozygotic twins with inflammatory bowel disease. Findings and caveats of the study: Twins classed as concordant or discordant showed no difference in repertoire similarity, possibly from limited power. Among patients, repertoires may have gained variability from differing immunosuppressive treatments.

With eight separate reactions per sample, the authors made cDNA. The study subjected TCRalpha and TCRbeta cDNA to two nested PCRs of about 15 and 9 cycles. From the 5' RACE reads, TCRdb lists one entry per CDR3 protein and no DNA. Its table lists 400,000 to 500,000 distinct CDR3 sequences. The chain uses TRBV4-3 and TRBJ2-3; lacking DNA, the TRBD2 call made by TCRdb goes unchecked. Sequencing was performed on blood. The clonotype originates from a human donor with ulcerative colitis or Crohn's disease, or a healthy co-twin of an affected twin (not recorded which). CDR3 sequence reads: CASSQETSGSVTDTQYF.